Only a few counts were recorded for the clone carrying this TCR beta chain. The sample belongs to a study of T cells after yellow fever vaccination. Universal primer sites and UMIs were introduced during 5'RACE template-switching synthesis of TCR cDNA. Each CDR3 protein gets one entry after TCRdb re-called the 5' RACE reads with MiXCR. The sample lists a few hundred thousand distinct CDR3 sequences; about 5.2% were seen once. The source material was CD4+ T cells sorted from PBMCs, sampled on the day of the yellow fever booster vaccination. The clonotype originates from a man in his late teens or twenties who received the YFV17D yellow fever vaccine.

As DNA, the CDR3 is TGTGCCAGCAGCCAAGAAACCGTGTGGGCTAGGGCCACTGAAGCTTTCTTT. This gives the protein CASSQETVWARATEAFF. The V and J genes are TRBV14 and TRBJ1-1; D uncertain. Germline loops: CDR1 SGHDN, CDR2 FVKESK. The CDR3 extends over 17 amino acids. V dropped 0 bases and J dropped 4 bases, with 18 bases sitting between them.